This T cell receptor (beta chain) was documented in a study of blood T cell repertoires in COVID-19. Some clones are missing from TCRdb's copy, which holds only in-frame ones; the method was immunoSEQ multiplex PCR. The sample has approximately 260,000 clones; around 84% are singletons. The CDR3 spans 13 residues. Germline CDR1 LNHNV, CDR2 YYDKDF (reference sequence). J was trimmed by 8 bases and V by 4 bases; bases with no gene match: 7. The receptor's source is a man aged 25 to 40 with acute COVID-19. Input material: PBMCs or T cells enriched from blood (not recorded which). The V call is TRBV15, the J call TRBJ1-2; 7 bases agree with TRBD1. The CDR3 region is CATSKNRGGGYTF. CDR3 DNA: TGTGCCACCAGCAAAAACAGGGGTGGAGGCTACACCTTC.